The 19 T cell receptor beta chains reported below all come from one sample, sequenced in a study of neoadjuvant nivolumab and ipilimumab in lung cancer. Profiled with immunoSEQ multiplex PCR; TCRdb holds only in-frame clones, not every one. The table lists 26,000 or so clones, more than 70% of them singletons. The source material was peripheral blood, sampled before neoadjuvant nivolumab, alone or with ipilimumab. These receptors were collected from an adult with non-small cell lung cancer.

The table lists this clone with a count of one. V is TRBV10-3 and J is TRBJ2-3; TRBD2 might be the D (6 bases). The germline CDR1 and CDR2 sequences are ENHRY and SYGVKD. The CDR3 length is 16 residues. Trimming removed 0 bases from V and 7 bases from J, with 17 bases in between. CDR3 nucleotide sequence: TGTGCCATCAGTGAGTCGCATGGGCGGGGCGCTTATACGCAGTATTTT. This sequence encodes CAISESHGRGAYTQYF.

Note on this clone: A junction boundary mismatches the germline segment, possibly from a read error. The sample holds other DNA sequences that translate to the same CDR3. The chain combines TRBV20-1 with TRBJ1-2; no clear D. Germline-derived CDR1 and CDR2 are DFQATT and SNEGSKA (reference sequence). This CDR3 region has 11 residues. The CDR3 sequence is CSASGSYGYTF. CDR3 coding DNA: TGTAGTGCTAGTGGCAGCTATGGCTACACCTTC.

This chain uses TRBV10-3 with TRBJ2-5; 11 nucleotides agree with TRBD2. The J segment lost 5 bases and the V segment lost 0 bases, leaving 2 bases of the junction unmatched. Germline loops: CDR1 ENHRY, CDR2 SYGVKD. The CDR3 has 15 residues. The CDR3, as DNA: TGTGCCATCAGTGAGTCCCCTAGCGGGGGGGAGACCCAGTACTTC. Encoded protein: CAISESPSGGETQYF.

This clone was recorded a few times. This chain links TRBV7-3 with TRBJ2-7; D might be TRBD2 (5 bases). Between the trimmed V and J ends, which lost 1 base and 2 bases, there was a span of 9 bases. The CDR3 has 14 residues. The germline gives CDR1 SGHTA, CDR2 FQGTGA. This CDR3 is CASSLMPGTYEQYF. The CDR3 DNA reads TGTGCCAGCAGCTTAATGCCCGGGACCTACGAGCAGTACTTC.

This clone was observed a handful of times. V gene TRBV28 combines with J gene TRBJ2-2, with no clear D. Trimming pared 3 bases from V and 0 bases from J, leaving 8 bases between. The CDR3 has 15 amino acids. CDR1 and CDR2 from the germline V gene are MDHEN and SYDVKM. The CDR3 reads CASSFSHANTGELFF. CDR3 sequence (DNA): TGTGCCAGCAGTTTTTCACACGCGAACACCGGGGAGCTGTTTTTT.

This chain joins TRBV5-6 and TRBJ2-3; D is uncertain. The germline V and J ends were trimmed by 0 bases and 3 bases, with 8 bases remaining between them. The CDR3 length is 14 residues. In germline, CDR1 is SGHDT, CDR2 YYEEEE. This chain's CDR3 is CASSLDLSTDTQYF. In DNA form, the CDR3 reads TGTGCCAGCAGCTTGGACTTAAGTACAGATACGCAGTATTTT.

DNA for the CDR3: TGTGCCAGTAACCGGCAGATGCACACTGAAGCTTTCTTT. It encodes CASNRQMHTEAFF. The rearrangement links TRBV19 to TRBJ1-1; D is uncertain. The ends were cut back, 7 bases at V and 3 bases at J, with 12 bases in the middle. The length of the CDR3 is 13 residues. In germline, CDR1 is LNHDA, CDR2 SQIVND (reference sequence).

The V gene is TRBV5-4, the J gene TRBJ1-1, with D uncertain. V was trimmed by 0 bases and J by 1 base, leaving 7 bases between them. Germline CDR1 is SGHNT and CDR2 is YYREEE (reference sequence). The CDR3 length is 14 residues. CDR3 residues: CASSLVGENTEAFF. CDR3 bases: TGTGCCAGCAGCTTGGTTGGGGAGAACACTGAAGCTTTCTTT.

The chain employs TRBV5-4 and TRBJ2-7; no reliable D call. CDR3 length: 15 residues. The germline gives CDR1 SGHNT, CDR2 YYREEE (reference sequence). The ends were cut back, 0 bases at V and 3 bases at J, with 13 bases in the middle. The CDR3 DNA reads TGTGCCAGCAGCTTGGGTCTCAGTCCGAACTACGAGCAGTACTTC. This codes for CASSLGLSPNYEQYF.

The chain is built from TRBV29-1 and TRBJ1-3, with 10 bases that match TRBD1. The J segment lost 4 bases and the V segment lost 6 bases, leaving 6 bases of the junction unmatched. CDR1 is SQVTM and CDR2 is ANQGSEA in the germline V gene. The length of the CDR3 is 14 residues. The CDR3 coding sequence is TGCAGCGTCACGACAGGGGGCGTCGGAAACACCATATATTTT. It is translated as CSVTTGGVGNTIYF. The full variable domain, with the rest looked up from reference TRBV29-1 and TRBJ1-3, is SAVISQKPSRDICQRGTSLTIQCQVDSQVTMMFWYRQQPGQSLTLIATANQGSEATYESGFVIDKFPISRPNLTFSTLTVSNMSPEDSSIYLCSVTTGGVGNTIYFGEGSWLTVV.

The gene calls are TRBV2 and TRBJ2-5, with 9 bases that match TRBD2. The CDR3 is made up of 15 amino acids. Germline values: CDR1 SNHLY, CDR2 FYNNEI. The J segment lost 4 bases and the V segment lost 6 bases, leaving 9 bases of the junction unmatched. This chain's CDR3 is CASSATGLAGETQYF. The CDR3, as DNA: TGTGCCAGCAGCGCGACGGGACTAGCTGGAGAGACCCAGTACTTC.

This clone was picked up a small number of times. The rearrangement joins TRBV5-1 to TRBJ1-2; D is uncertain. This CDR3 contains 13 residues. The germline CDR1 and CDR2 sequences are SGHRS and YFSETQ. Between the trimmed V and J ends, which lost 4 bases and 0 bases, there was a span of 7 bases. The CDR3 sequence: CASSPTANYGYTF. CDR3 sequence (DNA): TGCGCCAGCAGCCCGACGGCTAACTATGGCTACACCTTC.

The rearrangement joins TRBV6-1 to TRBJ1-6; D is ambiguous. This CDR3 has 13 residues. Trimming cost V 1 base and J 7 bases, with 5 bases left between them. Germline CDR1 and CDR2: MNHNS and SASEGT. The DNA for the CDR3 is TGTGCCAGCAGTGAAGAAAGAAATTCACCCCTCCACTTT. Protein product: CASSEERNSPLHF.

The V and J genes are TRBV7-8 and TRBJ1-2; 11 bases line up with TRBD1. The ends lost 2 bases at V and 4 bases at J; junction bases unmatched: 6. Germline V gives CDR1 SGHVS, CDR2 FQNEAQ. The CDR3 runs to 16 residues. The CDR3, as DNA: TGTGCCAGCAGCTTAACTGGACAGGGGGCGCGCTATGGCTACACCTTC. This encodes CASSLTGQGARYGYTF.

The J gene is TRBJ2-3, the V gene TRBV7-9; weak D call: TRBD2 (7 bases). Germline assignment: CDR1 SEHNR and CDR2 FQNEAQ (reference sequence). The CDR3 length is 15 residues. Trimming cost V 4 bases and J 4 bases, with 15 bases left between them. The CDR3 here is CASSSGRGGADTQYF. Here the CDR3 DNA reads TGTGCCAGCAGCTCCGGTAGGGGGGGGGCAGATACGCAGTATTTT.

This clone was observed a few times. The rearrangement links TRBV11-1 to TRBJ2-5; D perhaps matches TRBD2 (6 bases). The CDR3 runs to 15 residues. V was clipped by 5 bases and J by 5 bases, with 18 bases between them. Per the germline V gene, CDR1 is SGHAT and CDR2 is FQDESV (reference sequence). Here the CDR3 DNA reads TGTGCCAGCAGCCTCGAGTCGGGGGTCCGCGAGACCCAGTACTTC. Encoded protein: CASSLESGVRETQYF.

This clone showed up just a few times. V usage is TRBV13 and J usage is TRBJ1-1; a possible D gene is TRBD1 (5 bases). Germline V CDR1 and CDR2: PRHDT, FYEKMQ (reference sequence). This CDR3 has 18 residues. V was pared by 1 base and J by 4 bases, with 22 bases between. CDR3 loop: CASSLAIPGPGGRTEAFF. The DNA for the CDR3 is TGTGCCAGCAGCTTAGCCATACCGGGACCAGGAGGACGCACTGAAGCTTTCTTT.

The chain recombines TRBV4-3 with TRBJ2-1; the match to TRBD2 covers 11 bases. Germline CDR1 reads LGHNA; CDR2 reads YSLEER. V dropped 2 bases and J dropped 7; count of bases not matched to a gene: 4. The length of the CDR3 is 15 residues. The CDR3: CASSQNSGGGNEQFF. The CDR3 nucleotides are TGCGCCAGCAGCCAAAATAGCGGGGGGGGGAATGAGCAGTTCTTC.

This clone has just one count. The chain uses TRBV6-5 and TRBJ1-1, with no clear D. The V gene lost 6 bases and the J gene lost 4 bases, with 12 bases spanning the gap. This CDR3 spans 13 amino acids. Looked up from germline, CDR1 is MNHEY and CDR2 is SVGAGI. The CDR3 region has the DNA TGTGCCAGCAGATCTTCTACTACCACTGAAGCTTTCTTT. The encoded protein is CASRSSTTTEAFF.